A selection of T cell receptor beta chains follows, all from one sample in a study of T cell responses to AZD1222 COVID-19 vaccine. The protocol was immunoSEQ multiplex PCR, while the TCRdb copy is restricted to in-frame clones and leaves out a portion. Of tens of thousands of clones listed, about nine tenths are singletons. The sample in question was peripheral blood, obtained 28 days after the second AZD1222 dose. Receptors originate from an adult who received the AZD1222 COVID-19 vaccine. The CDR3 runs from the conserved cysteine through the conserved F or W. Each record gives: CDR3 length, V gene, J gene, CDR3 protein.

cdr3_length: 14
v_call: TRBV30
j_call: TRBJ2-2
cdr3_aa: CALTRHLNTGELFF

cdr3_length: 13
v_call: TRBV30
j_call: TRBJ1-4
cdr3_aa: CAWRTATGEKLFF

cdr3_length: 16
v_call: TRBV7-2
j_call: TRBJ1-6
cdr3_aa: CASSLRPGQGASPLHF

cdr3_length: 17
v_call: TRBV7-9
j_call: TRBJ1-1
cdr3_aa: CASSLARVGTGHTEAFF

cdr3_length: 13
v_call: TRBV12-3/TRBV12-4
j_call: TRBJ1-2
cdr3_aa: CASSLVVYYGYTF

cdr3_length: 12
v_call: TRBV27
j_call: TRBJ1-5
cdr3_aa: CASSLNRGPQHF

cdr3_length: 15
v_call: TRBV6-1
j_call: TRBJ2-2
cdr3_aa: CASSEEVPITGELFF

cdr3_length: 16
v_call: TRBV19
j_call: TRBJ1-1
cdr3_aa: CASSIGQGGPFTEAFF

cdr3_length: 14
v_call: TRBV6-2/TRBV6-3
j_call: TRBJ1-4
cdr3_aa: CASSTPVLGEKLFF

cdr3_length: 15
v_call: TRBV30
j_call: TRBJ2-3
cdr3_aa: CAWSVSSETTDTQYF

cdr3_length: 14
v_call: TRBV19
j_call: TRBJ2-5
cdr3_aa: CASSEGQGIGTQYF

cdr3_length: 11
v_call: TRBV6-4
j_call: TRBJ1-5
cdr3_aa: CAFYRNQPQHF

cdr3_length: 16
v_call: TRBV14
j_call: TRBJ1-2
cdr3_aa: CASSQDQWGANYGYTF

cdr3_length: 12
v_call: TRBV19
j_call: TRBJ1-1
cdr3_aa: CASSRGNTEAFF

cdr3_length: 14
v_call: TRBV5-6
j_call: TRBJ1-1
cdr3_aa: CASSFSSGYAEAFF

cdr3_length: 13
v_call: TRBV29-1
j_call: TRBJ1-1
cdr3_aa: CSVDPDMNTEAFF

cdr3_length: 16
v_call: TRBV18
j_call: TRBJ2-1
cdr3_aa: CASSPLPQGGGNEQFF

cdr3_length: 14
v_call: TRBV7-6
j_call: TRBJ2-7
cdr3_aa: CASSLASRSDEQYF

cdr3_length: 13
v_call: TRBV30
j_call: TRBJ1-6
cdr3_aa: CAWVRGQGTPLHF

cdr3_length: 15
v_call: TRBV18
j_call: TRBJ1-6
cdr3_aa: CASSPTTGKNSPLHF

cdr3_length: 16
v_call: TRBV4-3
j_call: TRBJ2-7
cdr3_aa: CASSDGVQRLSYEQYF

cdr3_length: 15
v_call: TRBV7-9
j_call: TRBJ1-2
cdr3_aa: CASSFSWDSSYGYTF

cdr3_length: 14
v_call: TRBV5-1
j_call: TRBJ2-2
cdr3_aa: CASSWDGYTGELFF

cdr3_length: 14
v_call: TRBV28
j_call: TRBJ1-4
cdr3_aa: CASSAAGGNEKLFF

cdr3_length: 20
v_call: TRBV3-1/TRBV3-2
j_call: TRBJ2-1
cdr3_aa: CASSQEAVGQLAARYNEQFF

cdr3_length: 15
v_call: TRBV5-5
j_call: TRBJ1-1
cdr3_aa: CASSLWGALNTEAFF

cdr3_length: 16
v_call: TRBV4-3
j_call: TRBJ2-7
cdr3_aa: CASSQDLRGAGNEQYF

cdr3_length: 16
v_call: TRBV5-4
j_call: TRBJ2-5
cdr3_aa: CASSRGAQGGIKTQYF

cdr3_length: 14
v_call: TRBV7-6
j_call: TRBJ2-7
cdr3_aa: CASSALEASYEQYF

cdr3_length: 12
v_call: TRBV5-4
j_call: TRBJ1-1
cdr3_aa: CASSLPNTEAFF

cdr3_length: 17
v_call: TRBV6-2/TRBV6-3
j_call: TRBJ2-3
cdr3_aa: CASSSPGHTTWTDTQYF

cdr3_length: 12
v_call: TRBV30
j_call: TRBJ1-2
cdr3_aa: CAWSPRQGGYTF

cdr3_length: 14
v_call: TRBV7-2
j_call: TRBJ2-7
cdr3_aa: CASSSGLGFYEQYF

cdr3_length: 15
v_call: TRBV6-5
j_call: TRBJ1-4
cdr3_aa: CASSYSGQINEKLFF

cdr3_length: 13
v_call: TRBV11-2
j_call: TRBJ2-7
cdr3_aa: CASSLAGTYEQYF

cdr3_length: 13
v_call: TRBV19
j_call: TRBJ1-4
cdr3_aa: CASNQRQGEKLFF

cdr3_length: 15
v_call: TRBV7-9
j_call: TRBJ2-6
cdr3_aa: CASSDIRSGANVLTF

cdr3_length: 17
v_call: TRBV7-8
j_call: TRBJ1-5
cdr3_aa: CASSPRGGISSNQPQHF

cdr3_length: 15
v_call: TRBV7-8
j_call: TRBJ1-6
cdr3_aa: CASSLAQRANSPLHF

cdr3_length: 15
v_call: TRBV6-1
j_call: TRBJ2-7
cdr3_aa: CASSEQRDRVYEQYF

cdr3_length: 16
v_call: TRBV18
j_call: TRBJ1-1
cdr3_aa: CASSPRRSAQNTEAFF

cdr3_length: 14
v_call: TRBV6-6
j_call: TRBJ2-5
cdr3_aa: CASRRTVDRETQYF

cdr3_length: 10
v_call: TRBV21-1
j_call: TRBJ2-1
cdr3_aa: CAKILHEQFF

cdr3_length: 17
v_call: TRBV2
j_call: TRBJ2-5
cdr3_aa: CASSDWGGRGSSETQYF

cdr3_length: 14
v_call: TRBV5-4
j_call: TRBJ1-2
cdr3_aa: CASSLVGASGGYTF

cdr3_length: 16
v_call: TRBV19
j_call: TRBJ1-1
cdr3_aa: CASSNKQGPMNTEAFF

cdr3_length: 16
v_call: TRBV6-5
j_call: TRBJ2-3
cdr3_aa: CASRYTGLAGGHTQYF

cdr3_length: 13
v_call: TRBV19
j_call: TRBJ1-2
cdr3_aa: CASSIQASYGYTF

cdr3_length: 15
v_call: TRBV24-1
j_call: TRBJ2-1
cdr3_aa: CATSGTKGRSDEQFF

cdr3_length: 16
v_call: TRBV13
j_call: TRBJ2-2
cdr3_aa: CASTERGNANTGELFF

cdr3_length: 16
v_call: TRBV4-1
j_call: TRBJ1-5
cdr3_aa: CASSQDGTTRYQPQHF

cdr3_length: 13
v_call: TRBV12-3/TRBV12-4
j_call: TRBJ2-1
cdr3_aa: CASSWVRANEQFF

cdr3_length: 13
v_call: TRBV18
j_call: TRBJ1-2
cdr3_aa: CASSPWTDEPNSF

cdr3_length: 15
v_call: TRBV5-1
j_call: TRBJ1-2
cdr3_aa: CASSLLPEGASGYTF